This T cell receptor beta chain was observed in a study of blood T cells in healthy people across ages. Each donor's blood draw was approximately 10 milliliters of peripheral blood. Germline V CDR1 and CDR2: DFQATT, SNEGSKA (reference sequence). CDR3 length equals 15 residues. The V end was cut by 8 bases, the J end by 4 bases, with 23 bases between. A second about 7 to 12 cycle PCR used barcoded and J-beta primers. TCRdb reanalysed the 5' RACE reads using MiXCR and keeps one entry per CDR3 protein. The table includes roughly 1.7 million distinct CDR3 sequences, about 31% detected once. The sequencing input was blood. This receptor was identified in a woman aged 30 to 39 in good health. The chain is built from TRBV20-1 and TRBJ1-2; possible D gene TRBD1, 5 bases. CDR3 DNA: TGCAGTACCAAGTTGGGGCCCGGCTCCGGCTATGGCTACACCTTC. Its protein product is CSTKLGPGSGYGYTF.